Presented here are 13 T cell receptor beta chains from one specimen sequenced in a study of blood T cell repertoires in COVID-19. Clones were read by immunoSEQ multiplex PCR, and TCRdb kept only the in-frame ones, dropping some. The repertoire holds some 100,000 clones, roughly 85% seen once, with more than 1.5% in the top ten. The sample comprised peripheral blood. These receptor sequences come from a woman in her 70s with active or convalescent COVID-19.

This clone showed up just once. As DNA, the CDR3 is TGTGCCAGTAGTATTCCCGGCGGGAGGGTGGGAGATACGCAGTATTTT. Amino acid sequence: CASSIPGGRVGDTQYF. The chain couples TRBV19 to TRBJ2-3, with 9 positions matching TRBD2. With V trimmed by 3 bases and J by 5 bases, 9 bases remained unmatched. Germline V gene data show CDR1 as LNHDA and CDR2 as SQIVND (reference sequence). The CDR3 totals 16 residues.

This chain's CDR3 is CASSPDRVTNEKLFF. CDR3 in DNA: TGTGCCAGCAGCCCTGACAGGGTTACTAATGAAAAACTGTTTTTT. The chain joins TRBV7-2 to TRBJ1-4; TRBD1 matches 7 bases. The CDR3 length is 15 residues. The V gene end was trimmed by 5 bases and the J gene end by 2 bases; junction bases not matched to a gene: 5. CDR1 is SGHTA, CDR2 FQGNSA, per germline.

The V call is TRBV4-2, the J call TRBJ2-2, with 9 positions matching TRBD2. The CDR3 contains 16 residues. Trimming at V came to 0 bases and at J to 4 bases, leaving 3 bases not matched to a gene. Germline CDR1 is LGHNA and CDR2 is YNFKEQ. CDR3 coding DNA: TGTGCCAGCAGCCAAGACACTAGCGGGTCCACCGGGGAGCTGTTTTTT. Translated, it gives CASSQDTSGSTGELFF.

V gene TRBV14 combines with J gene TRBJ1-1; no definite D call. Germline CDR1 and CDR2: SGHDN and FVKESK. This CDR3 region has 13 residues. V shed 2 bases and J shed 4 bases, with 8 bases lying between them. This CDR3 is CASSQTVGTEAFF. In DNA, the CDR3 is TGTGCCAGCAGCCAAACCGTCGGCACTGAAGCTTTCTTT.

The J gene is TRBJ2-2, the V gene TRBV5-5; maybe TRBD1 (5 bases). Germline V lookup: CDR1 SGHKS, CDR2 YYEKEE (reference sequence). V lost 4 bases to trimming and J lost 2 bases, with 18 bases between them. The CDR3 runs 17 residues. CDR3 nucleotides: TGTGCCAGCAGCCAGACTGGGTACAGGACCAACACCGGGGAGCTGTTTTTT. This encodes CASSQTGYRTNTGELFF. The full variable domain, in which reference TRBV5-5 and TRBJ2-2 provide the parts outside the CDR3, is DAGVTQSPTHLIKTRGQQVTLRCSPISGHKSVSWYQQVLGQGPQFIFQYYEKEERGRGNFPDRFSARQFPNYSSELNVNALLLGDSALYLCASSQTGYRTNTGELFFGEGSRLTVL.

This clone was detected only once. This chain uses TRBV7-2 with TRBJ2-7; possible D gene TRBD2, 6 bases. CDR1 SGHTA and CDR2 FQGNSA come from the germline V gene. Trimming removed 2 bases from V and 7 bases from J, with 18 bases in between. This CDR3 region has 15 residues. Here the CDR3 reads CASSLSLGGDREQYF. The CDR3 DNA follows: TGTGCCAGCAGCTTAAGTCTAGGAGGGGACCGAGAGCAGTACTTC.

This chain joins TRBV28 and TRBJ2-7; 14 bases align to TRBD2. The CDR3 is 17 amino acids. V dropped 6 bases and J dropped 4; count of bases not matched to a gene: 11. From germline, CDR1 is MDHEN and CDR2 SYDVKM. CDR3 sequence (DNA): TGTGCCAGCAGCGCCCCGACTAGCGGGAGGGCCTCGTACGAGCAGTACTTC. Encoded protein: CASSAPTSGRASYEQYF.

The rearrangement uses TRBV28 and TRBJ1-6; TRBD1 matches at 7 bases. With 5 bases clipped from V and 6 bases from J, the junction kept 7 bases outside the gene matches. Germline V gene lookup returns CDR1 MDHEN and CDR2 SYDVKM. This CDR3 contains 15 residues. The CDR3 nucleotides read TGTGCCAGCAGTCCGCTTAAGGGGGCTAATTCACCCCTCCACTTT. Translation gives CASSPLKGANSPLHF.

The sample holds a few counts of this clone. The rearrangement joins TRBV7-2 to TRBJ1-1; D might be TRBD1 (6 bases). Trimming removed 1 base at V and 4 bases at J, with 13 bases between. This CDR3 comprises 15 residues. Germline values: CDR1 SGHTA, CDR2 FQGNSA. The CDR3 bases are TGTGCCAGCAGCTTAGTGTGGGGGCAAAGCACTGAAGCTTTCTTT. This codes for CASSLVWGQSTEAFF.

This sequence joins TRBV2 and TRBJ2-1; D is unresolved. Germline CDR1 reads SNHLY; CDR2 reads FYNNEI. There are 13 residues in the CDR3. Trimming took off 3 bases at V and 3 bases at J, with 6 bases between the two ends. The CDR3 spells CASSEGNYNEQFF. The CDR3 nucleotides read TGTGCCAGCAGTGAGGGCAACTACAATGAGCAGTTCTTC. Drawing the rest from reference TRBV2 and TRBJ2-1, the complete variable domain is EPEVTQTPSHQVTQMGQEVILRCVPISNHLYFYWYRQILGQKVEFLVSFYNNEISEKSEIFDDQFSVERPDGSNFTLKIRSTKLEDSAMYFCASSEGNYNEQFFGPGTRLTVL.

This clone was seen more than once but under ten times. The chain joins TRBV4-2 to TRBJ2-2, with no clear D. Per the germline V gene, CDR1 is LGHNA and CDR2 is YNFKEQ. There are 15 residues in the CDR3. Trimming took off 1 base at V and 4 bases at J, with 10 bases between the two ends. The CDR3 is CASSQVGDTTGELFF. The CDR3, as DNA: TGTGCCAGCAGCCAAGTCGGTGATACCACCGGGGAGCTGTTTTTT.

J is TRBJ2-7 and V is TRBV19, with TRBD1 matching 7 bases. Trimming cost V 3 bases and J 2 bases; bases outside gene matches: 10. Germline V gene data show CDR1 as LNHDA and CDR2 as SQIVND (reference sequence). This CDR3 comprises 16 residues. CDR3 sequence: CASSMGAGGVAYEQYF. For the CDR3, the DNA is TGTGCCAGTAGTATGGGCGCAGGGGGTGTTGCCTACGAGCAGTACTTC.

This clone was picked up one time. V usage is TRBV9 and J usage is TRBJ1-4; D is unresolved. The CDR3 is 15 residues long. V was pared by 1 base and J by 2 bases, with 9 bases between. Germline CDR1 SGDLS, CDR2 YYNGEE. The CDR3 reads CASSVTGGTNEKLFF. Here the CDR3 DNA reads TGTGCCAGCAGCGTAACGGGAGGCACTAATGAAAAACTGTTTTTT.